The 5 T cell receptor beta chains below all came from one sample that was sequenced in a study of Graves' ophthalmopathy and Graves' hyperthyroidism. The sequenced template was RNA, covering the TCR beta CDR3 region. First-round RT-PCR used HTBI primers; second-round multiplex PCR followed. TCRdb processed the multiplex PCR reads anew with MiXCR; each CDR3 protein has one entry. The sample consists of hundreds of thousands of distinct CDR3 sequences, around 50% of them appearing once. The specimen sequenced was peripheral blood. All receptors come from an adult man with Graves' ophthalmopathy.

This chain connects TRBV18 to TRBJ1-1, with 9 bases matching TRBD1. The J segment lost 0 bases and the V segment lost 3 bases, leaving 2 bases of the junction unmatched. This CDR3 spans 15 amino acids. Germline V lookup: CDR1 KGHSH, CDR2 LQKENI. The CDR3, as DNA: TGTGCCAGCTCACCGGGGACAGGGATGAACACTGAAGCTTTCTTT. It encodes CASSPGTGMNTEAFF.

The chain is built from TRBV10-3 and TRBJ2-5, with 8 bases identical to TRBD1. Germline values: CDR1 ENHRY, CDR2 SYGVKD. The CDR3 is 15 residues long. V gave up 4 bases and J gave up 0 bases; unmatched junction bases: 4. CDR3 loop: CAISVDREYQETQYF. In nucleotides, the CDR3 is TGTGCCATCAGTGTGGACAGGGAGTACCAAGAGACCCAGTACTTC.

The chain links TRBV20-1 to TRBJ1-5; 7 bases are a match to TRBD1. This CDR3 region has 17 residues. With V trimmed by 1 base and J by 2 bases, 11 bases remained unmatched. Germline V gene sequence: CDR1 DFQATT, CDR2 SNEGSKA (reference sequence). This chain's CDR3 is CSARVPDREEGNQPQHF. The CDR3 nucleotides read TGCAGTGCTAGAGTCCCTGACAGGGAGGAAGGCAATCAGCCCCAGCATTTT.

About this clonotype: Compared with germline, one end of the junction differs, possibly owing to a read error. The chain recombines TRBV4-1 with TRBJ2-7; 10 bases are shared with TRBD2. CDR3 length: 14 residues. CDR1 is MGHRA, CDR2 YSYEKL, per germline. CDR3 protein: CASSQAGLAYEQYF. CDR3 nucleotides: TGCGCCAGCAGTCAAGCGGGACTAGCGTACGAGCAGTACTTC.

Worth noting for this clonotype: The junction and the germline gene differ at one end; a read error may be behind it. The rearrangement links TRBV7-7 to TRBJ2-5; 7 positions match TRBD2. Germline V gene data show CDR1 as SSHAT and CDR2 as FNYEAQ (reference sequence). The CDR3 length is 16 residues. The CDR3, as DNA: TGTGCTAGCAGCTTAGGGGCAGCGGGAATCCAAGAGACCCAGTACTTC. Its translation is CASSLGAAGIQETQYF.